Shown below are 19 T cell receptor beta chains from a single sample sequenced in a study of blood T cell repertoires in COVID-19. Sequencing used immunoSEQ multiplex PCR; TCRdb keeps in-frame clones, though not all of them. Altogether roughly 170,000 clones are present, under 90% being singletons, with the ten largest covering about 6.4%. The specimen was peripheral blood. These receptors were collected from a human donor in a cohort sampled during active COVID-19.

This chain uses TRBV7-9 with TRBJ1-2, with TRBD1 matching over 9 bases. Per germline, CDR1 SEHNR and CDR2 FQNEAQ (reference sequence). Trimming removed 5 bases from V and 4 bases from J; junction bases left unmatched: 11. This CDR3 is 16 amino acids long. CDR3 region: CASSPRTGEVSYGYTF. CDR3 bases: TGTGCCAGCAGCCCTCGGACAGGGGAGGTTAGCTATGGCTACACCTTC.

The chain recombines TRBV4-1 with TRBJ1-1; D remains unclear. V lost 0 bases and J 5 bases, leaving 25 bases between the germline ends. The CDR3 has 19 amino acids. Germline assignment: CDR1 MGHRA and CDR2 YSYEKL. The CDR3 bases are TGCGCCAGCAGCCAAGATCCCCTGACTTTGACGCCAAGAGGGACTGAAGCTTTCTTT. This codes for CASSQDPLTLTPRGTEAFF.

This chain uses TRBV9 with TRBJ2-7; 9 bases map to TRBD1. Unmatched junction bases numbered 8, after V lost 4 bases and J lost 3 bases. This CDR3 region has 15 residues. CDR1 and CDR2 (germline): SGDLS, YYNGEE. This CDR3 reads CASSQGQGGFYEQYF. CDR3 DNA: TGTGCCAGCAGCCAGGGACAGGGAGGATTCTACGAGCAGTACTTC.

This chain uses TRBV21-1 with TRBJ1-1. TRBV21-1 is assigned pseudogene status. The CDR3 loop spans 14 amino acids. Here the CDR3 DNA reads TGTGCCAGCAGCAGGGAGCCTCCCAATTGGGAGGCTTTCTTT. Translation gives CASSREPPNWEAFF.

The chain couples TRBV9 to TRBJ1-4; D is undetermined. The CDR3 is 16 amino acids. V dropped 2 bases and J dropped 0 bases, with 11 bases sitting between them. CDR1 is SGDLS and CDR2 is YYNGEE in the germline V gene. CDR3 loop: CASSVQNYATNEKLFF. The CDR3, as DNA: TGTGCCAGCAGCGTCCAGAACTATGCAACTAATGAAAAACTGTTTTTT.

This chain links TRBV2 with TRBJ2-7, with 11 nucleotides matching TRBD2. J was trimmed by 0 bases and V by 4 bases; bases with no gene match: 2. CDR3 length: 15 residues. CDR1 SNHLY and CDR2 FYNNEI come from the germline V gene. The CDR3 coding sequence is TGTGCCAGCAGTGCGGGACTAGCGGACTCCTACGAGCAGTACTTC. This sequence encodes CASSAGLADSYEQYF.

The chain combines TRBV7-6 with TRBJ1-1; D perhaps matches TRBD1 (6 bases). The CDR3 extends over 12 amino acids. The germline V and J ends were trimmed by 3 bases and 9 bases, with 11 bases remaining between them. Germline CDR1 SGHVS, CDR2 FNYEAQ. This CDR3 is CASSLKQGKAFF. The DNA for the CDR3 is TGTGCCAGCAGCTTGAAACAGGGTAAAGCTTTCTTT. Based on the CDR3 plus reference TRBV7-6 and TRBJ1-1, the full variable domain is GAGVSQSPRYKVTKRGQDVALRCDPISGHVSLYWYRQALGQGPEFLTYFNYEAQQDKSGLPNDRFSAERPEGSISTLTIQRTEQRDSAMYRCASSLKQGKAFFGQGTRLTVV.

This clone was detected only once. The J gene is TRBJ2-3, the V gene TRBV10-3; TRBD2 matches at 7 bases. After removal of 2 bases from V and 6 bases from J, the junction contained 14 bases not matched to a gene. Germline V gives CDR1 ENHRY, CDR2 SYGVKD. This CDR3 spans 17 amino acids. CDR3 bases: TGTGCCATCAGTGAGGCCACTGGCAGCGGGGCTGGGGATACGCAGTATTTT. Translated, it gives CAISEATGSGAGDTQYF.

This chain uses TRBV19 with TRBJ2-7; 9 bases map to TRBD1. V dropped 1 base and J dropped 1; count of bases not matched to a gene: 11. The CDR3 sequence is 18 residues long. Germline CDR1 is LNHDA and CDR2 is SQIVND (reference sequence). CDR3 nucleotide sequence: TGTGCCAGTAGTATAGCCGGACAGGGGAACGGATGGTCCTACGAGCAGTACTTC. Protein sequence: CASSIAGQGNGWSYEQYF.

This chain links TRBV7-2 with TRBJ2-7; 7 bases fit TRBD2. Germline V gene lookup returns CDR1 SGHTA and CDR2 FQGNSA. The V gene end was trimmed by 4 bases and the J gene end by 7 bases; junction bases not matched to a gene: 13. This CDR3 contains 15 residues. CDR3 sequence: CASSYPGLSAGEQYF. CDR3 in DNA: TGTGCCAGCAGCTACCCGGGACTATCGGCCGGGGAGCAGTACTTC.

This CDR3 reads CSVETGWEQFF. CDR3 nucleotide sequence: TGCAGCGTTGAAACGGGATGGGAGCAGTTCTTC. The chain carries TRBV29-1 and TRBJ2-1, with D perhaps matching TRBD2 (5 bases). CDR3 size: 11 residues. The V end was cut by 2 bases, the J end by 10 bases, with 9 bases between. The V gene's germline CDR1 is SQVTM and CDR2 ANQGSEA.

This clone occurred once. The V call is TRBV6-2 or TRBV6-3, the J call TRBJ2-7; D is unclear. Trimming removed 2 bases from V and 2 bases from J, with 7 bases in between. CDR3 length equals 13 residues. Germline V lookup: CDR1 MNHEY, CDR2 SVGEGT. For the CDR3, the DNA is TGTGCCAGCAGTTACGCAGGAACCTACGAGCAGTACTTC. Translation gives CASSYAGTYEQYF.

This clone was seen only once. Other DNA sequences in this specimen translate into the identical CDR3. The chain recombines TRBV3-1 (or the pseudogene TRBV3-2) with TRBJ1-5; 7 nucleotides agree with TRBD1. V lost 1 base, J lost 4 bases, and 4 bases stayed unmatched. The CDR3 spans 15 residues. Per the germline V gene, CDR1 is LGHDT and CDR2 is YNNKEL (reference sequence). The DNA of the CDR3 is TGTGCCAGCAGCCAAGGGGCAGGGGGGAATCAGCCCCAGCATTTT. Translation: CASSQGAGGNQPQHF.

This CDR3 is CASRLGNTEAFF. CDR3 bases: TGTGCTAGTAGACTGGGGAACACTGAAGCTTTCTTT. The J gene is TRBJ1-1, the V gene TRBV12-5, with D unclear. This CDR3 is built from 12 residues. Germline V gene sequence: CDR1 LGHNT, CDR2 FRNRAP. The V and J ends lost 8 bases and 1 base respectively, with 8 bases between them.

This chain uses TRBV11-2 with TRBJ2-3, with 12 bases lining up with TRBD2. CDR3 size: 15 residues. From germline, CDR1 is SGHAT and CDR2 FQNNGV. Trimming cost V 5 bases and J 3 bases; bases outside gene matches: 3. The CDR3 sequence is CASSLAGGRTDTQYF. The CDR3, as DNA: TGTGCCAGCAGCCTAGCGGGGGGGCGGACAGATACGCAGTATTTT. The full variable domain, rest sourced from reference TRBV11-2 and TRBJ2-3, is EAGVAQSPRYKIIEKRQSVAFWCNPISGHATLYWYQQILGQGPKLLIQFQNNGVVDDSQLPKDRFSAERLKGVDSTLKIQPAKLEDSAVYLCASSLAGGRTDTQYFGPGTRLTVL.

Points on this clone: Distinct nucleotide sequences in the sample also encode this CDR3. The chain recombines TRBV2 with TRBJ2-5; the match to TRBD2 covers 7 bases. The CDR3 length is 12 residues. With V trimmed by 4 bases and J by 5 bases, 1 base remained unmatched. Germline CDR1 is SNHLY and CDR2 is FYNNEI. CDR3 sequence (DNA): TGTGCCAGCAGTGGGGAGGGGGAGACCCAGTACTTC. It translates to CASSGEGETQYF.

This clone was seen a few times. In DNA form, the CDR3 reads TGCGCCAGCAGCCAAGGGACAGCAGAATACGAGCAGTACTTC. Translated, it gives CASSQGTAEYEQYF. V and J are TRBV4-1 and TRBJ2-7; weak D call: TRBD1 (6 bases). The CDR3 runs to 14 residues. V was trimmed by 1 base and J by 4 bases, leaving 11 bases between them. Germline loops: CDR1 MGHRA, CDR2 YSYEKL.

This sequence joins TRBV9 and TRBJ1-2, with D possibly TRBD1 on 6 matching bases. CDR1 is SGDLS and CDR2 is YYNGEE in the germline V gene. Trimming shortened V by 4 bases and J by 7 bases, and 17 bases separated the two germline ends. CDR3 size: 14 residues. The CDR3 nucleotides are TGTGCCAGCAGCCCAGTAGACAGGTCTCCTGGCTACACCTTC. Its translation is CASSPVDRSPGYTF.

V is TRBV7-9 and J is TRBJ2-5; 9 bases line up with TRBD1. V gave up 2 bases and J gave up 4 bases; unmatched junction bases: 5. This CDR3 is 15 amino acids long. CDR1 is SEHNR and CDR2 is FQNEAQ in the germline V gene (reference sequence). In nucleotides, the CDR3 is TGTGCCAGCAGCTTACGAGGGACAGGGACAGAGACCCAGTACTTC. As protein: CASSLRGTGTETQYF.